This T cell receptor (beta chain) was recorded in a study of shared clonotypes between healthy human individuals. Study-wide background: There were three CD4 naive, three CD4 memory, two CD8 naive and one CD8 memory plates per donor.

From germline, CDR1 is LGHNA and CDR2 YSLEER. Germline trimming cut 0 bases from V and 1 base from J; bases unmatched to any gene: 3. There are 16 residues in the CDR3. Investigators spread the genomic DNA of each subset evenly over several immunoSEQ plates. Repertoires were generated with immunoSEQ multiplex PCR, while TCRdb's copy carries only in-frame clones and drops some. The sample consists of about 2 million clones, roughly 94% of them appearing once. General observations from the study: Generation of non-shared clonotypes was less probable than generation of clonotypes shared by all four donors.

On this clone: Its antigen is still unknown.

Naive-designated CD8 cells lacked CD45RO, were positively enriched for CCR7, and omitted terminally differentiated effector memory CD45RA+ cells. Caucasian adults living in Nashville, Tennessee, provided all samples. The V and J genes are TRBV4-3 and TRBJ2-7, with 10 bases fitting TRBD2. The receptor comes from a man aged 18 to 35 in good health. Sequencing used naive CD8+ T cells sorted from blood. The CDR3 here is CASSQDLSGRSYEQYF. The DNA for the CDR3 is TGCGCCAGCAGCCAAGATCTTAGCGGGAGGTCCTACGAGCAGTACTTC.